Included here is one TCR beta chain sequence, with context. Its target is unknown. This sample was taken from a study of Ad26.COV2.S vaccination and SARS-CoV-2 variants. The repertoire was sequenced with immunoSEQ multiplex PCR; TCRdb's copy has only in-frame clones and lacks some. The sample gives about 680,000 clones, around 92% of which show up once; approximately 1.5% is in the top ten. Noted treatment: 15 to 20 received Ad26.COV2.S at low or high dose, single or two shots; roughly five received placebo; per-sample allocation not given. Samples came from day 63 after the first vaccine or placebo injection. Between the trimmed V and J ends, which lost 3 bases and 8 bases, there was a span of 7 bases. The length of the CDR3 is 12 residues. The germline gives CDR1 MNHEY, CDR2 SMNVEV (reference sequence). Findings and limits, study-wide: Those who received the vaccine showed greater spike-specific TCR breadth than those given placebo. The TCR-based breadth and depth measures might underestimate overall T cell responses. Reported findings describe substantial breadth in spike-specific CD8+ and CD4+ T cell responses following vaccination.

The material was peripheral blood, obtained in a trial of Ad26.COV2.S vaccine versus placebo. This clonotype was sampled from a person between 18 and 65 years old who received the Ad26.COV2.S COVID-19 vaccine or a placebo. The V and J genes are TRBV27 and TRBJ1-4; D is unclear. CDR3 in amino acids: CASSFPGEKLFF. The CDR3 nucleotides read TGTGCCAGCAGTTTTCCGGGCGAAAAACTGTTTTTT.